This TCR beta chain appears in the sequencing data of a study of molecular identifiers for immune sequencing clone quantification. TCRdb reprocessed the PCR reads via MiXCR and lists one record per CDR3 protein. The sample yields approximately 550,000 distinct CDR3 sequences, around 23% seen once. Germline V gene data show CDR1 as DFQATT and CDR2 as SNEGSKA (reference sequence). This CDR3 is 15 amino acids long. Trimming cost V 3 bases and J 3 bases, with 17 bases left between them. In this sample, this clonotype turned up a few times. The source material was naive CD8+ T cells from blood, with Jurkat cell RNA spiked in. Indicated subset: FACS-sorted CD8+CD4-CCR7+CD45RA+ naive T cells. This TCR came from a human donor in good health. Some libraries in this study had Jurkat cell RNA spiked in. The J gene is TRBJ1-1, the V gene TRBV20-1; D call uncertain. This chain's CDR3 is CSASRGGYEDTEAFF. Here the CDR3 DNA reads TGCAGTGCTAGTAGAGGAGGTTATGAAGACACTGAAGCTTTCTTT.